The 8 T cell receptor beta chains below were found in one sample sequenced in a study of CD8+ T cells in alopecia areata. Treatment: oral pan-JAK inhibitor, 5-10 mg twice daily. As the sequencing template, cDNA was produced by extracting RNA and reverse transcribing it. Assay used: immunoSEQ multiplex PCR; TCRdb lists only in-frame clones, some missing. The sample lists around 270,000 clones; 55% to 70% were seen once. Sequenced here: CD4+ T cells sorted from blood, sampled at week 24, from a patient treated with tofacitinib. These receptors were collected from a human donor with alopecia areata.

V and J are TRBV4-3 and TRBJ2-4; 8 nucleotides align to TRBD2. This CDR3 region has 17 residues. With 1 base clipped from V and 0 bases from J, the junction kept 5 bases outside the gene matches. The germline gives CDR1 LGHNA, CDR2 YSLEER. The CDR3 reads CASSQGASGLAKNIQYF. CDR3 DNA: TGCGCCAGCAGCCAAGGAGCTAGCGGGTTAGCCAAAAACATTCAGTACTTC.

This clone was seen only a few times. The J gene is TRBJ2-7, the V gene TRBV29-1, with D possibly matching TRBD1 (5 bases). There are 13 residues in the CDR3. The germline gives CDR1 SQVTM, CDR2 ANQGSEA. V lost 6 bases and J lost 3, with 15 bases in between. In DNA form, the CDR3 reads TGCAGCGTCGCTCAAGGGGCTGGCTACGAGCAGTACTTC. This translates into CSVAQGAGYEQYF.

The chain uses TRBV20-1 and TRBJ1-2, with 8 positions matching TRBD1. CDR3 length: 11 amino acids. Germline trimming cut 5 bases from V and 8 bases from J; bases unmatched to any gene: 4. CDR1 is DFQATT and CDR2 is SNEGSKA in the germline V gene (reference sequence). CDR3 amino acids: CSAPRGRGYTF. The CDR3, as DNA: TGCAGTGCTCCCAGGGGGCGAGGCTACACCTTC.

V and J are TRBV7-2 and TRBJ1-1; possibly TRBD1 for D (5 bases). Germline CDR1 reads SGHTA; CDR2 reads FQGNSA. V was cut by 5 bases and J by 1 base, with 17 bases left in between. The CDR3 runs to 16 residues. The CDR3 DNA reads TGTGCCAGCAGCCCCTCACTACTAACAGGGAACACTGAAGCTTTCTTT. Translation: CASSPSLLTGNTEAFF.

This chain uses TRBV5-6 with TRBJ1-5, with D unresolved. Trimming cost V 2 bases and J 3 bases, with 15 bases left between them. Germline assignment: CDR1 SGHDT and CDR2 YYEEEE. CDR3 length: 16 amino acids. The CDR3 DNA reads TGTGCCAGCAGCTTCTGGTCCGGGATAGACAATCAGCCCCAGCATTTT. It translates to CASSFWSGIDNQPQHF.

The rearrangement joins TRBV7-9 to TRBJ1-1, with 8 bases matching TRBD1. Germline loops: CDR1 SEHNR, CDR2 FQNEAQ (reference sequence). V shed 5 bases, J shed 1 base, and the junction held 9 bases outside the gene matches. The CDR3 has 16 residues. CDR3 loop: CASSPGPDRANTEAFF. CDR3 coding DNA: TGTGCCAGCAGCCCTGGACCGGACAGGGCGAACACTGAAGCTTTCTTT.

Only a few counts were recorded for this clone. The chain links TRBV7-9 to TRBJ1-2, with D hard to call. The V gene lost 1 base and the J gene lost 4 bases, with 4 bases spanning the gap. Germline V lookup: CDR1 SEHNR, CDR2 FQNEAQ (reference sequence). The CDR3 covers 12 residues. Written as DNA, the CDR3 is TGTGCCAGCAGCTTAGAGAGCTATGGCTACACCTTC. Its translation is CASSLESYGYTF.

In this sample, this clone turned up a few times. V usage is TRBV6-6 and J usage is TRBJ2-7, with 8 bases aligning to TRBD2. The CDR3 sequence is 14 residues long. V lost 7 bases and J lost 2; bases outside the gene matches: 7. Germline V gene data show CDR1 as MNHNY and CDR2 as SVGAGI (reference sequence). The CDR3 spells CASTNREGTYEQYF. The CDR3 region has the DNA TGTGCCAGCACGAACCGGGAGGGCACCTACGAGCAGTACTTC.